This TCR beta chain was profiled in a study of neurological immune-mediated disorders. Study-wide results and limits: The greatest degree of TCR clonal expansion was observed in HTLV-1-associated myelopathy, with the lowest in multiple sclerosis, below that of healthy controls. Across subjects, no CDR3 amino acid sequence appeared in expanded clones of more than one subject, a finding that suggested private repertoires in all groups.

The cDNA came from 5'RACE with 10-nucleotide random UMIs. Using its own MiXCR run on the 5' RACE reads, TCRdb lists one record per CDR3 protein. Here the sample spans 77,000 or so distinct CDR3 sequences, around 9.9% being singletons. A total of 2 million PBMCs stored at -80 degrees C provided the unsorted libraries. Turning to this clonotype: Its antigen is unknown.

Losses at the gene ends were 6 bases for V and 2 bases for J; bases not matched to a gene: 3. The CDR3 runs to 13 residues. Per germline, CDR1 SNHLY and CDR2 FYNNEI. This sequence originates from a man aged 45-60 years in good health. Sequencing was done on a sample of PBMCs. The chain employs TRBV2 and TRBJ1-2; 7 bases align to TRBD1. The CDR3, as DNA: TGTGCCAGCAGGCCCAGGGGGAACTATGGCTACACCTTC. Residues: CASRPRGNYGYTF.